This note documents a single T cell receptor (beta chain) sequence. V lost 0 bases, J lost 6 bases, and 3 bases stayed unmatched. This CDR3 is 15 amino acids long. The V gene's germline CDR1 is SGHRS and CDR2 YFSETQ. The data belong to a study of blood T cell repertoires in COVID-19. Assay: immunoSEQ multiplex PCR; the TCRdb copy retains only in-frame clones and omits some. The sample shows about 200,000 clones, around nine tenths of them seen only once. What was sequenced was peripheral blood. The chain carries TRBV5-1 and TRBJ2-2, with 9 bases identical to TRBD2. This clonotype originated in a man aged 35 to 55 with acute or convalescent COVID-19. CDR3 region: CASSLVAGEAGELFF. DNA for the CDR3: TGCGCCAGCAGCTTGGTAGCGGGGGAGGCCGGGGAGCTGTTTTTT.